The TCR beta chain under discussion was sequenced for a study of immune evolution from preneoplasia to lung adenocarcinoma (dated by TCRdb to the early 2020s). Looking at the study overall: HLA loss of heterozygosity was observed in approximately 6.5%, 16% and 36% of AIS, MIA and ADC lesions, respectively, and was not observed in any AAH lesions. Immune contexture across lung adenocarcinoma precursors and invasive adenocarcinoma was profiled using immune gene expression, TCR sequencing and multiplex immunofluorescence. Resected precursor lesions (AAH, AIS, MIA) and invasive adenocarcinomas were compared with paired morphologically normal lung tissue. The sample size was set by how many specimens were available, not by a prior power calculation. The immune data were integrated with whole exome sequencing and methylation data obtained from the same cohort of nodules. A total of 40 to 65 patients with pulmonary nodules who underwent surgical resection were included in the overall cohort. TCR sequencing data were obtained from more than 45 patients. It was reported in the study that about 100 samples were used for TCR sequencing. POLYSOLVER was used to infer Class I HLA alleles from exome data, and LOHHLA was used to detect allele-specific HLA loss. Beyond this particular receptor, the publication reports: Top T cell clone frequencies were highest in normal lung and appeared to decrease progressively from AAH through AIS, MIA and invasive adenocarcinoma. Because every patient came from Japan and China, how well the results apply to Western populations was uncertain. The highest T cell clonality was observed in KRAS-mutant nodules compared with EGFR-mutant or double wild-type lesions. The highest clonality was observed in normal lung, whereas higher T cell density and diversity but lower clonality appeared to be present in later-stage lesions. The findings rested on association rather than direct causation, and larger cohorts with long-term follow-up and longitudinal biopsies were considered necessary.

The immunoSEQ hsTCRbeta Kit was used to sequence TCR beta CDR3 regions from DNA. Per the source publication's procedure: The ImmunoSEQ Analyzer was used to analyse the TCR sequencing data. T cell clonality was defined as 1 minus Pielou's evenness computed on productive rearrangements. To measure T cell diversity, the inverse Simpson index was applied to productive templates. T cell density was defined as TCR beta template counts normalized to usable DNA, with usable DNA estimated by amplifying and sequencing housekeeping genes. TCR metrics were compared across histologic stages using two-sided Kruskal-Wallis tests. The immuneACCESS repertoire file appears here via TCRdb, limited to in-frame rearrangements. These files lack a portion of the clones; in checked studies, under half of the deficit traces to unresolved V genes, and the cause of the others is not known. That table supplies the V and J calls and clone size; D and trimming were determined from the DNA. Across this sample there are some 6,200 clones, with about four fifths seen only once. The ten largest clones add up to approximately 8% of the sample.

Between the mid-2010s and the late 2010s, the patients underwent resection in either Japan or China. Two lung cancer pathologists independently reviewed H&E slides to confirm the histologic diagnosis of every case. To enrich premalignant or tumor cells for nucleic acid extraction, macro-dissection was performed after pathologic assessment. The AllPrep DNA/RNA FFPE Kit was used to isolate DNA from FFPE tissue. Taken from cysteine to phenylalanine, the CDR3 has 14 residues. Just CDR3 DNA is preserved here, 42 bases in frame from base 1. The trim is 0 bases for V and 6 bases for J, with a gap of 11 bases between the germline ends. CDR1 and CDR2 (LGHNA, YNFKEQ) derive from the germline V gene. A note on this clone: Its target antigen remains unknown. It has no much larger one-base neighbor in the sample; base qualities were not kept.

This TCR came from an older donor with lung adenocarcinoma. Sequencing was carried out using FFPE lung adenocarcinoma in situ tissue. This specimen's cell subset or site label, per the study, means: preinvasive adenocarcinoma in situ (AIS). The sequence links TRBV4-2 to TRBJ1-1; D gene: possibly TRBD1, on 6 matching bases. The DNA is as follows: TGTGCCAGCAGCCAAGACCAGGGGAGGCCTGAAGCTTTCTTT. Its amino acids are CASSQDQGRPEAFF.